This TCR beta chain stems from a study of graft-versus-host responses after intestinal transplantation. Turning to the study itself: Transplant recipients had multivisceral, liver-intestinal, or isolated intestinal grafts. Study-wide points: Recipient marrow held GvH clones, some first seen in ileum or blood.

The CDR3 spans 15 residues. Germline CDR1 and CDR2: SGHVS and FQNEAQ. The V and J ends lost 3 bases and 7 bases, in that order; junction bases with no gene match: 6. Repertoires were generated with immunoSEQ multiplex PCR, while TCRdb's copy carries only in-frame clones and drops some. The sample holds over 100,000 clones, approximately 92% seen once. Regarding this clone: Antigen specificity is unknown.

The genes are TRBV7-8 and TRBJ2-7, with 13 positions matching TRBD2. Material: unstimulated CD4+ T cells sorted from spleen or lymph node cells, obtained before intestinal transplant. The clonotype was recovered from a human donor who received an intestinal transplant. The CDR3 loop reads CASSFGLAGEGEQYF. The CDR3 bases are TGTGCCAGCAGCTTCGGACTAGCGGGAGAAGGAGAGCAGTACTTC.